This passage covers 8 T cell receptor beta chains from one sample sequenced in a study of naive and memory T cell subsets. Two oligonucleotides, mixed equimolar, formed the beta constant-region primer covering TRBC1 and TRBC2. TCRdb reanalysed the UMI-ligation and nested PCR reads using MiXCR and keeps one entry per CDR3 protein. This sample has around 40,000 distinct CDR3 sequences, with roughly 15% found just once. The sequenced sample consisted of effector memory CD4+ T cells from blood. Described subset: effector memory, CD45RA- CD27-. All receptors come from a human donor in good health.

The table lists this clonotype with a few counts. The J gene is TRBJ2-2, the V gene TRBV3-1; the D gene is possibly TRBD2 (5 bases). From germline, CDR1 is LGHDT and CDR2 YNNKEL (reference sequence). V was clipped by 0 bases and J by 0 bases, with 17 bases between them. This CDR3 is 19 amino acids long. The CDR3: CASSQELFSGNPNTGELFF. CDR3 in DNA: TGTGCCAGCAGCCAAGAATTATTCTCCGGGAATCCGAACACCGGGGAGCTGTTTTTT.

The CDR3 sequence: CASRGMTTTDEKLFF. The CDR3 DNA follows: TGTGCCAGCAGAGGAATGACAACGACAGATGAAAAACTGTTTTTT. The rearrangement joins TRBV2 to TRBJ1-4; possible D gene TRBD1, 5 bases. Germline CDR1 and CDR2: SNHLY and FYNNEI. The CDR3 is 15 amino acids. The ends were cut back, 6 bases at V and 6 bases at J, with 17 bases in the middle.

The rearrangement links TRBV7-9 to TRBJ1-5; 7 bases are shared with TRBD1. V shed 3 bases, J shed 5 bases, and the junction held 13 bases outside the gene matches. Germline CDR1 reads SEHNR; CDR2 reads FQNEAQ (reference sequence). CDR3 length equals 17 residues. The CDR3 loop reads CASSLGTDPLGYQPQHF. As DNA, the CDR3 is TGTGCCAGCAGCTTGGGGACAGACCCTCTAGGGTATCAGCCCCAGCATTTT.

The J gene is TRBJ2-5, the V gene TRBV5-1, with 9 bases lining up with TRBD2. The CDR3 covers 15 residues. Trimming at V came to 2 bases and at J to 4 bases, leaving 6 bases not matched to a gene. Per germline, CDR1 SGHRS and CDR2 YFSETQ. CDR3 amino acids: CASSFGDSGRETQYF. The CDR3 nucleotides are TGCGCCAGCAGCTTTGGGGATAGCGGGAGAGAGACCCAGTACTTC. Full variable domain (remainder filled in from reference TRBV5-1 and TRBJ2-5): KAGVTQTPRYLIKTRGQQVTLSCSPISGHRSVSWYQQTPGQGLQFLFEYFSETQRNKGNFPGRFSGRQFSNSRSEMNVSTLELGDSALYLCASSFGDSGRETQYFGPGTRLLVL.

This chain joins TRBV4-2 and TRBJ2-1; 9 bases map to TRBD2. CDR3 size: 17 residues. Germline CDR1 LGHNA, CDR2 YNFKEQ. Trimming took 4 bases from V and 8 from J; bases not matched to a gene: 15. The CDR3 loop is CASSPKQGAGGSDEQFF. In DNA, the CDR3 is TGTGCCAGCAGCCCCAAACAAGGGGCGGGAGGGTCGGATGAGCAGTTCTTC.

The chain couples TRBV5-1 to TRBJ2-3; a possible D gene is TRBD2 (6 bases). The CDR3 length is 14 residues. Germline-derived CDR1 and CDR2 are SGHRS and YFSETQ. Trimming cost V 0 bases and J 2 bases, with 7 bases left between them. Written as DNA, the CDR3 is TGCGCCAGCAGCTTGGTGGACTACACAGATACGCAGTATTTT. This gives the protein CASSLVDYTDTQYF.

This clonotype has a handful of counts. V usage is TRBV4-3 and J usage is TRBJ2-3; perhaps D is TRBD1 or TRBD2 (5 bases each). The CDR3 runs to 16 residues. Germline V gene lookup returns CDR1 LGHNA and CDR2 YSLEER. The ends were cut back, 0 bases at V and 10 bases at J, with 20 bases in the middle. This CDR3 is CASSQDWGPTRGAQYF. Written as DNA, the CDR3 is TGCGCCAGCAGCCAAGATTGGGGCCCAACCCGAGGGGCGCAGTATTTT.

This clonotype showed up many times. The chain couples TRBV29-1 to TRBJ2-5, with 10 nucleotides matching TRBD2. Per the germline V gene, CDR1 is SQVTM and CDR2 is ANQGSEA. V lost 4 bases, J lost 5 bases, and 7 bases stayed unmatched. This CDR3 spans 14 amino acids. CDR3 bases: TGCAGCGTTGTAGGAGCGGGAGGGGGGGAGACCCAGTACTTC. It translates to CSVVGAGGGETQYF.